The TCR beta chain under discussion was sequenced for a study of chemoradiotherapy in HPV16-positive cancers. Study as a whole: Functional T-cell assays on a couple of HPV16-positive patients' cells defined candidate HPV-specific clones and common TCR motifs.

CDR1 and CDR2 from the germline V gene are SGHNT and YYREEE (reference sequence). V was pared by 2 bases and J by 2 bases, with 12 bases between. The length of the CDR3 is 15 residues. The data were produced by immunoSEQ multiplex PCR, yet TCRdb's version contains in-frame clones alone and is incomplete. The sample comprises some 940 clones, just under 90% of which are singletons, and 11% rests with the top ten. With respect to this clone: Its antigen is undetermined.

Study findings and constraints: During treatment, candidate HPV-specific clones and E7-related motifs expanded in tumor. HPV-responsive T-cell expansion during chemoradiotherapy was linked to improved recurrence-free survival in HPV16-positive patients.

Sequenced material: tumor tissue, taken from a patient who underwent chemoradiotherapy. This chain links TRBV5-4 with TRBJ2-3; D gene uncertain. The source of this sequence is a human donor with HPV-associated anogenital cancer. DNA for the CDR3: TGTGCCAGCAGCTTTAGGGCTTCGTACACAGATACGCAGTATTTT. Protein: CASSFRASYTDTQYF.